The next 10 T cell receptor beta chains were all read from a single sample in a study of shared clonotypes between healthy human individuals. Only in-frame clones appear in the TCRdb table, and some are missing; sequencing was by immunoSEQ multiplex PCR. The table has about 2.4 million clones, 93% seen once. Source material: naive CD4+ T cells from PBMCs. Subset indicated: CD45RA+ positively selected. The source is a man aged 18 to 30 in good health. Some clones in this sample may be carry-over from other donors' samples.

This clone was detected only once. DNA for the CDR3: TGCGCCAGCAGCCCCCGGGGAGGAACCAACACTGAAGCTTTCTTT. Translated: CASSPRGGTNTEAFF. This chain joins TRBV5-1 and TRBJ1-1; D gene uncertain. The germline gives CDR1 SGHRS, CDR2 YFSETQ. V shed 4 bases and J shed 2 bases, with 15 bases lying between them. The CDR3 covers 15 residues.

The J gene is TRBJ1-1, the V gene TRBV4-2; D is undetermined. Trimming removed 0 bases at V and 3 bases at J, with 8 bases between. The CDR3 spans 14 residues. Looked up from germline, CDR1 is LGHNA and CDR2 is YNFKEQ. This CDR3 reads CASSQDARDTEAFF. The CDR3, as DNA: TGTGCCAGCAGCCAAGATGCGAGAGACACTGAAGCTTTCTTT.

This chain uses TRBV7-2 with TRBJ1-1; D is unresolved. V lost 4 bases and J 0 bases, leaving 12 bases between the germline ends. The CDR3 is made up of 15 amino acids. The germline gives CDR1 SGHTA, CDR2 FQGNSA. The CDR3: CASSSWARVNTEAFF. DNA for the CDR3: TGTGCCAGCAGCTCCTGGGCTCGGGTGAACACTGAAGCTTTCTTT.

This chain joins TRBV4-2 and TRBJ1-5, with D possibly being TRBD1 (6 bases). Trimming removed 0 bases from V and 5 bases from J, with 14 bases in between. This CDR3 is built from 16 residues. The germline CDR1 and CDR2 sequences are LGHNA and YNFKEQ. CDR3 in DNA: TGTGCCAGCAGCCAAGATTTTGGGGCAGGGGATCAGCCCCAGCATTTT. The encoded protein is CASSQDFGAGDQPQHF.

Regarding this clone: Other DNA sequences in the same sample also yield this CDR3. The V gene is TRBV4-3, the J gene TRBJ1-1; TRBD1 matches 7 bases. Germline trimming cut 0 bases from V and 4 bases from J; bases unmatched to any gene: 5. The CDR3 consists of 15 residues. CDR1 and CDR2 from the germline V gene are LGHNA and YSLEER. CDR3 sequence: CASSQEGAGGTEAFF. CDR3 sequence (DNA): TGCGCCAGCAGCCAAGAAGGCGCAGGGGGCACTGAAGCTTTCTTT.

The V and J genes are TRBV7-9 and TRBJ1-6; possibly TRBD1 for D (6 bases). From germline, CDR1 is SEHNR and CDR2 FQNEAQ (reference sequence). V was shortened by 4 bases and J by 6 bases, with 10 bases between the two germline ends. The CDR3 runs 14 residues. As DNA, the CDR3 is TGTGCCAGCAGCTCTCAAGGGGGTAATTCACCCCTCCACTTT. Encoded protein: CASSSQGGNSPLHF.

Comments on this clone: The same CDR3 is also encoded by other DNA sequences in this sample. The chain is built from TRBV6-1 and TRBJ2-7; TRBD1 agrees at 10 bases. There are 14 residues in the CDR3. V shed 5 bases, J shed 4 bases, and the junction held 5 bases outside the gene matches. In germline, CDR1 is MNHNS, CDR2 SASEGT. CDR3 in amino acids: CASSLDRGSYEQYF. Written as DNA, the CDR3 is TGTGCCAGCAGTCTGGACAGGGGGTCTTACGAGCAGTACTTC.

The genes are TRBV4-2 and TRBJ1-6, with D maybe TRBD1 (5 bases). CDR3 length: 15 residues. The germline CDR1 and CDR2 sequences are LGHNA and YNFKEQ. The V and J ends lost 1 base and 5 bases respectively, with 9 bases between them. Here the CDR3 DNA reads TGTGCCAGCAGCCAAGGGGACGGCAATAATTCACCCCTCCACTTT. It encodes CASSQGDGNNSPLHF.

Details on this clone: A junction boundary mismatches the germline segment, possibly from a read error. The chain links TRBV11-2 to TRBJ2-4, with D maybe TRBD2 (5 bases). The CDR3 has 20 amino acids. The germline V gene has CDR1 SGHAT and CDR2 FQNNGV. For the CDR3, the DNA is TGTGCCAGCACCTTAGACGTAATAGATGGATTGCGGGCAGCCAAAAACATTCAGTACTTC. This translates into CASTLDVIDGLRAAKNIQYF.

The chain employs TRBV21-1 and TRBJ2-3; TRBD2 is taken as the D call from the table, unchecked against the DNA. TRBV21-1 is deemed a pseudogene. The CDR3 runs 11 residues. CDR3 coding DNA: TGTGCCAGCAGCTTAAGCCGTACGCAGTATTTT. Translation gives CASSLSRTQYF.